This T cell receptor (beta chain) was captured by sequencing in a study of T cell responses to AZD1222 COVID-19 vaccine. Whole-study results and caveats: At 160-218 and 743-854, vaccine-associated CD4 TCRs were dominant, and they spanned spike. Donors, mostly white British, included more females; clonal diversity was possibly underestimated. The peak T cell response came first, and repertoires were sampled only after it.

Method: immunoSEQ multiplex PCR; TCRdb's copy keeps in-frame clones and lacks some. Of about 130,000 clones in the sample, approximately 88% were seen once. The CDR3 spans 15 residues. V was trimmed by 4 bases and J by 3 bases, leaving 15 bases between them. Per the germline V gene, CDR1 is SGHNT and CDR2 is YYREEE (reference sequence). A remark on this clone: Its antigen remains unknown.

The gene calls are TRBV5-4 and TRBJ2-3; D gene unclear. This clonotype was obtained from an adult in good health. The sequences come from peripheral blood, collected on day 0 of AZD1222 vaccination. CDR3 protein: CASSILTPQTDTQYF. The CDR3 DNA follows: TGTGCCAGCAGCATCTTGACCCCTCAAACAGATACGCAGTATTTT.